One sample yielded the 14 T cell receptor beta chains listed below, sequenced in a study of control samples from healthy donors and cancer patients. Clones were sequenced by immunoSEQ multiplex PCR, and TCRdb holds only the in-frame ones, with some missing. The data show 150,000 to 200,000 clones, about 86% seen once. Sequenced: blood. These receptors all come from a man younger than 30 in good health.

V is TRBV7-2 and J is TRBJ1-1; D not resolved. Trimming pared 6 bases from V and 6 bases from J, leaving 17 bases between. The length of the CDR3 is 14 residues. The germline gives CDR1 SGHTA, CDR2 FQGNSA. DNA of the CDR3: TGTGCCAGCAGTCAGTCCCGGGTGGGGTCTGAAGCTTTCTTT. Translated, it gives CASSQSRVGSEAFF.

The chain couples TRBV29-1 to TRBJ2-7, with a possible D match to TRBD1 (5 bases). The CDR3 is 12 residues long. Germline CDR1 reads SQVTM; CDR2 reads ANQGSEA. The germline V and J ends were trimmed by 3 bases and 0 bases, with 6 bases remaining between them. The CDR3 nucleotides are TGCAGCGTTGAGGACACCTCCTACGAGCAGTACTTC. Its translation: CSVEDTSYEQYF.

CDR3 loop: CASSAGGYTF. CDR3 in DNA: TGTGCCAGCAGTGCCGGGGGCTACACCTTC. V usage is TRBV12-3 or TRBV12-4 and J usage is TRBJ1-2; D ambiguous. Trimming took 5 bases from V and 8 from J, leaving 6 bases between them. The CDR3 contains 10 residues.

This chain connects TRBV28 to TRBJ2-5; TRBD1 matches 8 bases. Trimming took 4 bases from V and 5 from J; bases not matched to a gene: 9. CDR3 length: 15 residues. CDR1 is MDHEN, CDR2 SYDVKM, per germline. CDR3 bases: TGTGCCAGCAGTTACCGACAGGGGAGCAGGGAGACCCAGTACTTC. This encodes CASSYRQGSRETQYF.

This chain connects TRBV11-1 to TRBJ1-5, with D unresolved. Trimming removed 3 bases at V and 16 bases at J, with 19 bases between. CDR1 is SGHAT and CDR2 is FQDESV in the germline V gene (reference sequence). The CDR3 loop spans 13 amino acids. CDR3 DNA sequence: TGTGCCAGCAGCTTGGGAAATCAGGACCGCTTACATTTT. This encodes CASSLGNQDRLHF.

This clone has just one count. The V gene is TRBV7-9, the J gene TRBJ1-6; D uncertain. Germline CDR1 reads SEHNR; CDR2 reads FQNEAQ (reference sequence). The CDR3 runs 14 residues. The V and J ends lost 2 bases and 13 bases respectively, with 15 bases between them. CDR3 sequence: CASSLSAVPPPLHF. The CDR3, as DNA: TGTGCCAGCAGCTTATCTGCGGTCCCTCCGCCCCTCCACTTT. The full variable domain, rest sourced from reference TRBV7-9 and TRBJ1-6, is DTGVSQNPRHKITKRGQNVTFRCDPISEHNRLYWYRQTLGQGPEFLTYFQNEAQLEKSRLLSDRFSAERPKGSFSTLEIQRTEQGDSAMYLCASSLSAVPPPLHFGNGTRLTVT.

This clone has a single count. J is TRBJ1-1 and V is TRBV28; TRBD1 is a possible D gene (6 bases). Germline V lookup: CDR1 MDHEN, CDR2 SYDVKM. The CDR3 extends over 15 amino acids. Trimming took off 7 bases at V and 0 bases at J, with 15 bases between the two ends. The CDR3 is CASTLGGRLNTEAFF. The DNA of the CDR3 is TGTGCCAGCACCCTTGGGGGGCGCCTGAACACTGAAGCTTTCTTT. Together with reference TRBV28 and TRBJ1-1, the CDR3 gives the full variable domain: DVKVTQSSRYLVKRTGEKVFLECVQDMDHENMFWYRQDPGLGLRLIYFSYDVKMKEKGDIPEGYSVSREKKERFSLILESASTNQTSMYLCASTLGGRLNTEAFFGQGTRLTVV.

V usage is TRBV11-2 and J usage is TRBJ1-1, with no clear D. V dropped 8 bases and J dropped 2 bases, with 9 bases sitting between them. CDR1 is SGHAT, CDR2 FQNNGV, per germline. The CDR3 length is 12 residues. CDR3 sequence reads: CASQTENTEAFF. CDR3 nucleotide sequence: TGTGCCAGCCAGACGGAAAACACTGAAGCTTTCTTT.

V usage is TRBV7-8 and J usage is TRBJ1-6; weak D call: TRBD1 (5 bases). The CDR3 totals 15 residues. The ends were cut back, 1 base at V and 7 bases at J, with 11 bases in the middle. CDR1 is SGHVS and CDR2 is FQNEAQ in the germline V gene. The CDR3, as DNA: TGTGCCAGCAGCTTAGGGGGGTTTGGGAATTCACCCCTCCACTTT. Translated: CASSLGGFGNSPLHF.

The chain links TRBV29-1 to TRBJ1-1; 9 nucleotides agree with TRBD1. This CDR3 is 14 amino acids long. Trimming took 6 bases from V and 2 from J; bases not matched to a gene: 7. Germline V lookup: CDR1 SQVTM, CDR2 ANQGSEA. This CDR3 reads CSVGQGIENTEAFF. DNA of the CDR3: TGCAGCGTGGGACAGGGCATAGAAAACACTGAAGCTTTCTTT. The full variable domain, its missing parts supplied by reference TRBV29-1 and TRBJ1-1, is SAVISQKPSRDICQRGTSLTIQCQVDSQVTMMFWYRQQPGQSLTLIATANQGSEATYESGFVIDKFPISRPNLTFSTLTVSNMSPEDSSIYLCSVGQGIENTEAFFGQGTRLTVV.

The genes are TRBV15 and TRBJ1-4; no clear D. Germline-derived CDR1 and CDR2 are LNHNV and YYDKDF (reference sequence). CDR3 length equals 14 residues. V was clipped by 1 base and J by 8 bases, with 11 bases between them. The CDR3 reads CATSRVSTGEKLFF. For the CDR3, the DNA is TGTGCCACCAGCAGAGTATCCACGGGGGAAAAACTGTTTTTT. Variable domain in full (rest from reference TRBV15 and TRBJ1-4): DAMVIQNPRYQVTQFGKPVTLSCSQTLNHNVMYWYQQKSSQAPKLLFHYYDKDFNNEADTPDNFQSRRPNTSFCFLDIRSPGLGDTAMYLCATSRVSTGEKLFFGSGTQLSVL.

CDR3 DNA: TGCGCCAGCAGCCAAGAAGGGACGGACACCTACGAGCAGTACTTC. Amino acid sequence: CASSQEGTDTYEQYF. The genes are TRBV4-1 and TRBJ2-7; either TRBD1 or TRBD2 may fit D (5 bases each). The CDR3 loop spans 15 amino acids. Germline-derived CDR1 and CDR2 are MGHRA and YSYEKL. V gave up 0 bases and J gave up 2 bases, with 11 bases separating them.

This sequence joins TRBV20-1 and TRBJ2-2; 8 nucleotides line up with TRBD2. CDR3 length: 13 residues. Germline assignment: CDR1 DFQATT and CDR2 SNEGSKA (reference sequence). With V trimmed by 3 bases and J by 4 bases, 1 base remained unmatched. The CDR3 DNA sequence: TGCAGTGCTAGTAGCGGGGCCACCGGGGAGCTGTTTTTT. Its protein is CSASSGATGELFF.

V usage is TRBV11-2 and J usage is TRBJ2-5, with D perhaps matching TRBD1 (6 bases). The CDR3 consists of 15 residues. CDR1 is SGHAT and CDR2 is FQNNGV in the germline V gene. V lost 1 base and J lost 1, with 10 bases in between. The CDR3 sequence is CASSLGGTIQETQYF. The CDR3 region has the DNA TGTGCCAGCAGCTTAGGAGGGACAATCCAAGAGACCCAGTACTTC.